This T cell receptor (beta chain) came from a study of T-cell reconstitution after alpha-beta-depleted transplantation in children. Study observations and caveats: Approximately two months post-transplant, alpha-beta T cells reportedly originated from several hundred expanded graft clones. Recipient T cells and thymic progenitors that survived were the source of the high TCRbeta diversity seen at day 60 in some patients. At the one-year point after transplant, T-cell counts and TCRbeta diversity were found to come mostly from T cells that had been newly produced.

This CDR3 spans 14 amino acids. Germline assignment: CDR1 SGHTA and CDR2 FQGTGA. Trimming took off 3 bases at V and 4 bases at J, with 10 bases between the two ends. Preparing the TCRbeta library involved the use of unique molecular identifiers. Each CDR3 protein gets one entry after TCRdb re-called the PCR reads with MiXCR. The table shows 150,000 to 200,000 distinct CDR3 sequences, with 6.3% occurring only once. This clonotype has a count of ten or more. Its specificity is not known. The material was PBMCs, obtained before TCRalphabeta/CD19-depleted stem cell transplant. This chain connects TRBV7-3 to TRBJ2-1; TRBD2 might be the D (6 bases). This receptor was identified in a girl under three years old with combined immunodeficiency, due to receive a stem cell transplant. This CDR3 is CASSLAGMYNEQFF. The CDR3 DNA reads TGTGCCAGCAGCTTGGCGGGAATGTACAATGAGCAGTTCTTC.